One and the same sample provided the 11 T cell receptor beta chains below, sequenced in a study of CD8+CD57+ T cells in acquired aplastic anemia (dated by TCRdb to 2016 to 2018). Instrument used: Illumina HiSeq 2000. Genomic DNA served as template for TCR beta VDJ combination and CDR3 sequence profiling. The public reads were run again by TCRdb, first through fastp at Q25 and then through MiXCR, and only productive beta chains were kept. Entries that share a CDR3 protein sequence are merged under the most common genes and DNA. The sample table holds some 190,000 distinct CDR3 sequences, of which less than 65% were seen once. Roughly 15% of the sample goes to the ten largest clones. Sequencing was done on a sample of sorted CD4+, CD8+, or CD8+CD57+ T cells (not recorded which) from PBMCs. The receptors originated from a human donor in good health, serving as a control.

The sample holds many counts of this clonotype. CDR3 coding DNA: TGTGCCAGCAGCCCGGGACTAGCGGGGGGTTCGCGGTTCTTC. Translated, it gives CASSPGLAGGSRFF. The rearrangement joins TRBV11-2 to TRBJ2-1; the match to TRBD2 covers 15 bases. CDR1 is SGHAT, CDR2 FQNNGV, per germline. The CDR3 is 14 amino acids. Unmatched junction bases numbered 8, after V lost 5 bases and J lost 15 bases. Using reference TRBV11-2 and TRBJ2-1 for the parts outside the CDR3, the full variable domain is EAGVAQSPRYKIIEKRQSVAFWCNPISGHATLYWYQQILGQGPKLLIQFQNNGVVDDSQLPKDRFSAERLKGVDSTLKIQPAKLEDSAVYLCASSPGLAGGSRFFGPGTRLTVL.

This clonotype has a count of ten or more. This chain joins TRBV3-1 and TRBJ1-2; D unclear. V lost 3 bases and J lost 4, with 12 bases in between. Germline V gene sequence: CDR1 LGHDT, CDR2 YNNKEL (reference sequence). This CDR3 spans 14 amino acids. The CDR3 coding sequence is TGTGCCAGCAGCCACTTAAGAAGCCCCTATGGCTACACCTTC. Translating it yields CASSHLRSPYGYTF.

V gene TRBV19 combines with J gene TRBJ1-6; D gene unclear. The germline V gene has CDR1 LNHDA and CDR2 SQIVND (reference sequence). The V end was cut by 5 bases, the J end by 9 bases, with 14 bases between. There are 14 residues in the CDR3. CDR3 coding DNA: TGTGCCAGTAGTGGGCGGACGGTTGGTTCACCCCTCCACTTT. It codes for CASSGRTVGSPLHF.

Comments on this clonotype: Here the CDR3 omits its conserved ending phenylalanine or tryptophan, so a read error is the likely source. Because the CDR3's place on the DNA is in doubt, the DNA is left out and the CDR3 is given as listed by TCRdb. The rearrangement uses TRBV10-2 and TRBJ1-2. The germline V gene encodes CDR1 WSHSY and CDR2 SAAADI. The CDR3 length equals 8 residues, ends included. CDR3 sequence reads: CASSHLGT.

This clonotype has ten or more counts. The chain has TRBV3-1 and TRBJ1-3; D possibly corresponds to TRBD1 (5 bases). The CDR3 sequence is 13 residues long. Trimming took off 0 bases at V and 10 bases at J, with 10 bases between the two ends. Germline V lookup: CDR1 LGHDT, CDR2 YNNKEL (reference sequence). CDR3 amino acids: CASSQDAGLTIYF. The CDR3 region has the DNA TGTGCCAGCAGCCAAGATGCGGGACTAACCATATATTTT. Complete variable domain (other parts from reference TRBV3-1 and TRBJ1-3): DTAVSQTPKYLVTQMGNDKSIKCEQNLGHDTMYWYKQDSKKFLKIMFSYNNKELIINETVPNRFSPKSPDKAHLNLHINSLELGDSAVYFCASSQDAGLTIYFGEGSWLTVV.

This clonotype has a count of ten or more. V usage is TRBV12-3 or TRBV12-4 and J usage is TRBJ1-1, with D unresolved. Trimming took 8 bases from V and 0 from J, leaving 13 bases between them. The CDR3 runs to 14 residues. In nucleotides, the CDR3 is TGTGCCAGCCTGAAAGACGGTTTGAACACTGAAGCTTTCTTT. Its translation: CASLKDGLNTEAFF.

The chain employs TRBV7-9 and TRBJ2-5, with TRBD2 matching 10 bases. CDR1 and CDR2 (germline): SEHNR, FQNEAQ (reference sequence). The CDR3 has 16 amino acids. V lost 6 bases, J lost 0 bases, and 7 bases stayed unmatched. The CDR3 is CASSEGSGGYQETQYF. The CDR3, as DNA: TGTGCCAGCAGTGAAGGTAGCGGGGGGTACCAAGAGACCCAGTACTTC. Together with reference TRBV7-9 and TRBJ2-5, the CDR3 gives the full variable domain: DTGVSQNPRHKITKRGQNVTFRCDPISEHNRLYWYRQTLGQGPEFLTYFQNEAQLEKSRLLSDRFSAERPKGSFSTLEIQRTEQGDSAMYLCASSEGSGGYQETQYFGPGTRLLVL.

V and J are TRBV2 and TRBJ1-2; D not resolved. There are 17 residues in the CDR3. The V and J ends lost 8 bases and 5 bases respectively, with 27 bases between them. Looked up from germline, CDR1 is SNHLY and CDR2 is FYNNEI. CDR3 sequence reads: CASSPQSETHSPYGYTF. The DNA for the CDR3 is TGTGCCAGCTCACCACAGTCCGAGACCCACTCACCTTATGGCTACACCTTC.

The rearrangement joins TRBV20-1 to TRBJ1-1; D is ambiguous. This CDR3 has 15 residues. In germline, CDR1 is DFQATT, CDR2 SNEGSKA (reference sequence). V shed 0 bases and J shed 6 bases, with 17 bases lying between them. This chain's CDR3 is CSARDPQQSTPEAFF. The CDR3 DNA follows: TGCAGTGCTAGAGATCCCCAACAATCCACTCCTGAAGCTTTCTTT.

The chain combines TRBV5-8 with TRBJ2-6; D not certain. Trimming stripped 4 bases from V and 2 bases from J, with 13 bases between. The CDR3 totals 16 residues. The V gene's germline CDR1 is SGHTS and CDR2 YDEGEE. The CDR3 bases are TGTGCCAGCAGCCAAGATAGAAAAGCTGGGGCCAACGTCCTGACTTTC. Translation: CASSQDRKAGANVLTF.

This sequence joins TRBV20-1 and TRBJ2-3; 9 nucleotides align to TRBD2. CDR1 and CDR2 (germline): DFQATT, SNEGSKA (reference sequence). This CDR3 is built from 15 residues. The CDR3 region is CSPLASGGSTDTQYF. CDR3 bases: TGCAGCCCCTTGGCCAGCGGGGGGAGCACAGATACGCAGTATTTT.